Each of the 27 T cell receptor beta chains below was sequenced from the same sample in a study of CXCR3-negative and CXCR3-positive naive CD8 T cells. Study-wide findings and caveats: TRB CDR3s of CXCR3-positive naive cells were more hydrophobic than those of CXCR3-negative naive cells.

TRB cDNA was prepared as libraries by UMI-labeled 5' RACE. Reanalyzing the 5' RACE reads, TCRdb keeps one entry per CDR3 protein, without DNA. Across 55,000 to 70,000 distinct CDR3 sequences, the top ten clones capture just over 0.7% of the sample. These receptors lack a known antigen. Sequences were obtained from naive CXCR3+ CD8+ T cells from blood. As for subset: CD45RO-CCR7+CD27+CD95- naive CD8+ T cells expressing CXCR3 (TNR3+). Every receptor here comes from a human donor in good health. Some clones in this sample may be carry-over from other donors' samples.

This chain links TRBV7-3 with TRBJ1-1; TCRdb outputs TRBD1, but without DNA this stays unchecked. Germline V gene sequence: CDR1 SGHTA, CDR2 FQGTGA. This CDR3 has 15 amino acids. CDR3: CASSYRTGVNTEAFF. Combining the CDR3 with reference TRBV7-3 and TRBJ1-1 gives the whole variable domain GAGVSQTPSNKVTEKGKYVELRCDPISGHTALYWYRQSLGQGPEFLIYFQGTGAADDSGLPNDRFFAVRPEGSVSTLKIQRTERGDSAVYLCASSYRTGVNTEAFFGQGTRLTVV.

The chain joins TRBV13 to TRBJ2-6; TCRdb's D call, TRBD2, is unchecked because there is no DNA. The CDR3 consists of 17 residues. The germline CDR1 and CDR2 sequences are PRHDT and FYEKMQ (reference sequence). The CDR3 reads CASSLGRASSGANVLTF.

This chain uses TRBV12-3 or TRBV12-4 with TRBJ2-2; lacking DNA, the TRBD1 call made by TCRdb goes unchecked. This CDR3 has 16 amino acids. CDR3 loop: CASSLRQVMNTGELFF.

V is TRBV7-9 and J is TRBJ2-4. The CDR3 consists of 14 residues. CDR1 and CDR2 (germline): SEHNR, FQNEAQ (reference sequence). This chain's CDR3 is CASSSGLAKNIQYF.

V usage is TRBV3-1 and J usage is TRBJ2-5; as DNA is missing, the TRBD2 call by TCRdb cannot be tested. The germline CDR1 and CDR2 sequences are LGHDT and YNNKEL (reference sequence). The CDR3 loop spans 17 amino acids. CDR3 sequence: CASSQEARLGHYETQYF.

V gene TRBV29-1 combines with J gene TRBJ1-2; TCRdb's assignment of TRBD1 cannot be checked, as there is no DNA. This CDR3 comprises 11 residues. The germline V gene has CDR1 SQVTM and CDR2 ANQGSEA. The CDR3 sequence: CSGTGPHGYTF.

The genes are TRBV29-1 and TRBJ2-7; TCRdb returns TRBD1, unconfirmable since there is no DNA. Germline CDR1 reads SQVTM; CDR2 reads ANQGSEA. The CDR3 runs to 15 residues. The CDR3 is CSVEGSRRGPYEQYF.

The chain uses TRBV29-1 and TRBJ2-5; with no DNA, the TCRdb D assignment of TRBD2 cannot be verified. This CDR3 is built from 15 residues. The germline V gene encodes CDR1 SQVTM and CDR2 ANQGSEA. Here the CDR3 reads CSVDTLRDREETQYF.

CDR3: CASSPHRGDFSNQPQHF. The rearrangement links TRBV6-5 to TRBJ1-5; no DNA is available, so the TRBD1 call from TCRdb remains unchecked. This CDR3 contains 17 residues. Germline V gives CDR1 MNHEY, CDR2 SVGAGI.

J is TRBJ1-1 and V is TRBV29-1; TCRdb's D gene call, TRBD1, goes unchecked for lack of DNA. The CDR3 covers 16 residues. CDR1 and CDR2 (germline): SQVTM, ANQGSEA. CDR3 residues: CSVEGGPGLMNTEAFF.

V usage is TRBV7-2 and J usage is TRBJ1-1. The length of the CDR3 is 13 residues. Germline V gene sequence: CDR1 SGHTA, CDR2 FQGNSA. This CDR3 reads CASSYGRNTEAFF.

The rearrangement joins TRBV4-3 to TRBJ2-1. Germline V gene lookup returns CDR1 LGHNA and CDR2 YSLEER. The CDR3 totals 12 residues. This CDR3 reads CASSQVSYEQFF.

The chain uses TRBV14 and TRBJ2-3; TCRdb's assignment of TRBD1 cannot be checked, as there is no DNA. Germline V CDR1 and CDR2: SGHDN, FVKESK. This CDR3 is 17 amino acids long. The CDR3 is CASSLMDRGAFTDTQYF.

The chain employs TRBV3-1 and TRBJ1-6. The CDR3 has 17 amino acids. Germline values: CDR1 LGHDT, CDR2 YNNKEL (reference sequence). The CDR3 spells CASSQEGGGSYNSPLHF.

The chain carries TRBV28 and TRBJ2-1. Germline CDR1 MDHEN, CDR2 SYDVKM. This CDR3 has 15 amino acids. CDR3 region: CASRVGLASYNEQFF.

The chain uses TRBV12-3 or TRBV12-4 and TRBJ1-5. The CDR3 runs 13 residues. Here the CDR3 reads CASSLFSNQPQHF.

CDR3 in amino acids: CASSTGVDTQYF. The J gene is TRBJ2-3, the V gene TRBV5-1; checking the TCRdb D call of TRBD2 is not possible without DNA. CDR1 and CDR2 from the germline V gene are SGHRS and YFSETQ. The CDR3 is made up of 12 amino acids.

The chain links TRBV12-3 or TRBV12-4 to TRBJ1-2. CDR3 length equals 11 residues. CDR3 loop: CAIQVGGGYTF.

The chain uses TRBV6-4 and TRBJ2-1; TCRdb gives TRBD1 as the D gene, but with no DNA this cannot be confirmed. The CDR3 sequence is 15 residues long. Germline V gives CDR1 MRHNA, CDR2 SNTAGT. The CDR3 sequence is CASSPTGGTYNEQFF.

V gene TRBV29-1 combines with J gene TRBJ1-5. The V gene's germline CDR1 is SQVTM and CDR2 ANQGSEA. This CDR3 contains 13 residues. CDR3 region: CSVGGVSNQPQHF. Supplemented by reference TRBV29-1 and TRBJ1-5, the full variable domain reads SAVISQKPSRDICQRGTSLTIQCQVDSQVTMMFWYRQQPGQSLTLIATANQGSEATYESGFVIDKFPISRPNLTFSTLTVSNMSPEDSSIYLCSVGGVSNQPQHFGDGTRLSIL.

The chain carries TRBV29-1 and TRBJ2-7. This CDR3 has 12 residues. Germline CDR1 SQVTM, CDR2 ANQGSEA. CDR3 protein: CSVAENSYEQYF.

The chain carries TRBV14 and TRBJ2-5. This CDR3 contains 13 residues. Germline-derived CDR1 and CDR2 are SGHDN and FVKESK. The CDR3 protein is CASSQDGSETQYF.

This sequence joins TRBV21-1 and TRBJ2-3; absent DNA, TCRdb's TRBD2 call cannot be checked. TRBV21-1 is a listed pseudogene. CDR3 length equals 18 residues. The CDR3 sequence: CATIKRLAAAHSTDTQYF.

The chain joins TRBV9 to TRBJ2-1; the D call from TCRdb, TRBD1, cannot be confirmed without DNA. Looked up from germline, CDR1 is SGDLS and CDR2 is YYNGEE. This CDR3 has 14 residues. The CDR3 here is CASSDTTGYNEQFF.

The rearrangement joins TRBV12-3 or TRBV12-4 to TRBJ2-7. The CDR3 has 12 residues. The CDR3 spells CASSLGRLEQYF.

The chain carries TRBV12-3 or TRBV12-4 and TRBJ2-1. The CDR3 sequence is 15 residues long. The CDR3 loop is CASRTDGSSYNEQFF.

This chain links TRBV7-9 with TRBJ2-1; TCRdb selects TRBD2, and the lack of DNA leaves this call unchecked. The CDR3 has 14 amino acids. From germline, CDR1 is SEHNR and CDR2 FQNEAQ (reference sequence). This CDR3 is CASSLVGLAHEQFF.